Sequencing of this TCR beta chain was carried out in a study of Ad26.COV2.S vaccination and SARS-CoV-2 variants. This CDR3 is built from 15 residues. The ends were cut back, 4 bases at V and 12 bases at J, with 25 bases in the middle. The germline gives CDR1 GTSNPN, CDR2 SVGIG (reference sequence). Treatment given: 15 to 20 received Ad26.COV2.S at low or high dose, single or two shots; 5 received placebo; per-sample allocation not given. Sampling took place 63 days after the first vaccine or placebo injection. Using immunoSEQ multiplex PCR, the repertoire was profiled, and TCRdb retains in-frame clones only, with some absent. The sample lists 300,000 to 400,000 clones; around 84% were seen once.

This receptor was obtained from a person aged 18-60 years who received the Ad26.COV2.S COVID-19 vaccine or a placebo. The starting material was peripheral blood, obtained in a trial of Ad26.COV2.S vaccine versus placebo. The chain has TRBV30 and TRBJ2-1; maybe TRBD2 (6 bases). The CDR3 loop is CAWIPSGREEIAQFF. Written as DNA, the CDR3 is TGTGCCTGGATCCCATCCGGCAGGGAGGAAATCGCGCAGTTCTTC. The whole variable domain, remainder taken from reference TRBV30 and TRBJ2-1, is SQTIHQWPATLVQPVGSPLSLECTVEGTSNPNLYWYRQAAGRGLQLLFYSVGIGQISSEVPQNLSASRPQDRQFILSSKKLLLSDSGFYLCAWIPSGREEIAQFFGPGTRLTVL.